These T cell receptor beta chains were read from a single sample in a study of prognosis after radiotherapy for stage I lung cancer. TCRdb re-derived calls from the multiplex PCR reads in MiXCR, one entry per CDR3 protein. The data show some 15,000 distinct CDR3 sequences, with around 15% seen just once and about 38% held by the top ten. The material sequenced was PBMCs, taken before or after stereotactic body radiation therapy (not recorded which). These receptors were collected from a donor aged 50 or older with non-small cell lung cancer. Each CDR3 is given with its conserved first and last residue. Each record gives: CDR3 protein, V gene, J gene.

CASSEGLGLGGKVNSPLHF,TRBV6-2/TRBV6-3,TRBJ1-6
CASRVDAGRRSF,TRBV2,TRBJ1-4
CSADTPLFNEQFF,TRBV20-1,TRBJ2-1
CASSQESWGGRTGELFF,TRBV4-1,TRBJ2-2
CASSHDAPLAGYTDTQYF,TRBV4-1,TRBJ2-3
CASSVGDRGMETQYF,TRBV9,TRBJ2-5
CSATKLAGVGEQYF,TRBV20-1,TRBJ2-7
CASSDPIRTSGERLSSTDTQYF,TRBV6-4,TRBJ2-3
CAWSVSGVTDTQYF,TRBV30,TRBJ2-3
CASSYGTAEKLFF,TRBV7-8,TRBJ1-4
CASSPSGAFYNEQFF,TRBV5-4,TRBJ2-1
CASSLSQAGYNEQFF,TRBV11-2,TRBJ2-1
CASSGANEKLFF,TRBV7-9,TRBJ1-4